The clone carrying this TCR beta chain was recorded a few times. Its antigen is as yet unknown. Since a far larger clone is one base different, this is likely a read error. The V and J ends lost 3 bases and 3 bases respectively, with 3 bases between them. The CDR3 has 11 amino acids. In germline, CDR1 is SGHRS, CDR2 YFSETQ. The data originate from a study of post-analysis software for immune sequencing data. Whole-study findings and limits: Comparison of patients with controls showed about 5 TRBV segments more frequent in patients, TRBV5-6, TRBV5-1 and TRBV20-1 among them. Controls had significantly higher normalized Chao1 diversity than multiple sclerosis patients. F-measure co-clustering was strong for batch-matched samples.

Incorporated into the TCR beta cDNA libraries were unique molecular identifiers, which served to reduce PCR and sequencing biases. Using its own MiXCR run on the PCR reads, TCRdb lists one record per CDR3 protein. The sample comprises some 700,000 distinct CDR3 sequences, over 45% of which are singletons, and about 11% rests with the top ten. The source of this sequence is a girl aged 2 to 9 with multiple sclerosis. The sequencing input was blood. The V call is TRBV5-1, the J call TRBJ2-5; D gene unclear. The CDR3 nucleotides read TGCGCCAGCAGCTGGGAAGAGACCCAGTACTTC. Encoded protein: CASSWEETQYF.